This T cell receptor beta chain emerged from a study of T cells in Graves' hyperthyroidism and ophthalmopathy. Notes on the study in general: Among thyroid clonotypes expanded above 0.001, most also appeared in blood.

TCR beta CDR3 region amplification was performed from RNA transcripts. Primed by the HTBI set, a first-round RT-PCR was run on the TCR CDR3. TCRdb redid the calling of the multiplex PCR reads with MiXCR, one entry per CDR3 protein. The sample has 600,000 to 700,000 distinct CDR3 sequences; roughly 46% are singletons. Trimming stripped 5 bases from V and 4 bases from J, with 10 bases between. CDR3 length equals 13 residues. Germline assignment: CDR1 SEHNR and CDR2 FQNEAQ (reference sequence). Details on this clonotype: The antigen remains undetermined.

This chain connects TRBV7-9 to TRBJ2-3; D is unresolved. The specimen was peripheral blood or thyroid tissue (not recorded which). This sequence was found in an adult man with Graves' disease, either hyperthyroidism or ophthalmopathy (not recorded which). The CDR3 loop reads CASSREGPDTQYF. For the CDR3, the DNA is TGTGCCAGCAGCCGCGAAGGCCCAGATACGCAGTATTTT.